What follows is one T cell receptor (beta chain) and its context. In its sample, this clone was seen a few times. What this receptor recognizes is not known. Base qualities are not recorded, but no much larger clone differs from it by a single base. The immunoSEQ Assay, a bias-controlled multiplex PCR, was used to amplify TCRbeta CDR3 regions from genomic DNA. From the authors' description of their analysis: Within the assay, amplification of reference gene primers was used to estimate how many nucleated cells each sample contained. To quantify the absolute abundance of each unique TCRbeta CDR3 rearrangement, sequence reads were collapsed and filtered. For each sample, productive Simpson clonality was calculated by taking the square root of Simpson's diversity index across productive rearrangements. What TCRdb holds here is the immuneACCESS table cut down to in-frame rearrangements. Part of the clones is not present; checked against another copy, under half of the missing clones reflect an unresolved V gene, and the others are unexplained. The DNA was the basis for D and trimming; V, J and clone size are from that table. The sample table lists roughly 250,000 clones, roughly 87% of them with a count of one. Approximately 0.8% of the sample rests with the top ten.

Taken from the germline V gene (reference sequence), the CDR1 and CDR2 loops are GTSNPN and SVGIG. V loses 0 bases of germline sequence and J loses 1 base, and the interval between the two ends is 12 bases. The CDR3 starts with the cysteine, ends with the phenylalanine, and has 16 residues. Only CDR3 DNA remains: 48 bases, in frame from the first base. This sample is part of a study of blood T cell repertoires in COVID-19 (TCRdb year 2020). At the level of the whole study: Collaborator samples came from the United States, Italy and Spain and covered acute and convalescent phases of COVID-19. The prospective study material was composed of cDNA or gDNA derived from T cells, B-cell-depleted T cells, or PBMCs. Deeply sampled blood TCRbeta repertoires from subjects exposed to, actively infected with, or recovered from COVID-19 were included in the dataset. The repertoires were released in a freely available public database intended as a resource for research on the immune response to SARS-CoV-2. The samples were drawn from two sources: the first 160 participants of the ongoing ImmuneRACE study, and 1,254 subjects contributed by 6 global collaborators. A de-identified subject ID, COVID-19 status, age in years and sex were almost always included in the sample metadata. HLA class I and class II types, where available, came from metadata supplied by the sample provider rather than from assay-based typing.

The collaborating institutions used their own protocols to collect whole blood in K2EDTA tubes. For TCRbeta analysis, collaborators shipped samples as frozen whole blood, isolated PBMCs, or DNA extracted from either of those sample types. Overall study results and their limits: The quantity of clinical and demographic metadata differed by source and by participant and was supplied without curation.

The sample taken for sequencing was peripheral blood. The V and J genes are TRBV30 and TRBJ2-2; the D gene lacks a confident call. This clonotype was obtained from a woman in her 30s with acute or convalescent COVID-19. In nucleotides, the sequence is TGTGCCTGGAGTGTACGGGTGATTCAGAACACCGGGGAGCTGTTTTTT. Translated, this is CAWSVRVIQNTGELFF.